This TCR beta chain emerged from a study of metastatic and nonmetastatic thyroid tumors. At the level of the study: Where malignant and benign thyroid patients were concerned, repertoires were compared across blood and tumor or nodule tissue.

Patients were all untreated before their thyroid surgery. This clone was recorded many times. Other DNA sequences in the same sample also yield this CDR3. Germline loops: CDR1 SGHTA, CDR2 FQGNSA. This CDR3 contains 14 residues. Trimming cost V 2 bases and J 8 bases, with 13 bases left between them. Via MiXCR, TCRdb re-called the PCR reads. The sample holds about 40,000 clones, approximately 10% seen once. The sample was blood. The sequence derives from a female donor with papillary thyroid cancer or a benign thyroid nodule (not recorded which). Some clones in this sample may be carry-over from other donors' samples. The genes are TRBV7-2 and TRBJ2-1, with D perhaps TRBD1 (5 bases). The CDR3 coding sequence is TGTGCCAGCAGCTTAACATACGAAGGGGATGAGCAGTTCTTC. This encodes CASSLTYEGDEQFF. The complete variable domain, with remaining parts taken from reference TRBV7-2 and TRBJ2-1, reads GAGVSQSPSNKVTEKGKDVELRCDPISGHTALYWYRQSLGQGLEFLIYFQGNSAPDKSGLPSDRFSAERTGGSVSTLTIQRTQQEDSAVYLCASSLTYEGDEQFFGPGTRLTVL.